In its sample, the clone carrying this T cell receptor beta chain was seen once. Its specificity is not known. This entry belongs to a study of PD-1 blockade in classical Hodgkin lymphoma. Across the whole study: Every 2 weeks, patients had 3 mg/kg nivolumab intravenously.

TCRdb keeps only in-frame clones here, not all; method: immunoSEQ multiplex PCR. Found here are 12,000 to 15,000 clones, around 82% of them singletons; the top ten hold almost 25%. Every patient was affected by relapse after autologous stem cell transplantation, while exposure to brentuximab vedotin was not uniform. Study outcomes and limitations: No one has yet defined what causes the repertoire differences, which may be disease activity or prior therapy. Reported baseline diversity: healthy donors highest, relapsed/refractory patients lowest.

The sequence derives from a human donor with classical Hodgkin lymphoma. The source material was peripheral blood mononuclear cells (PBMCs), sampled before the second cycle of nivolumab.

The CDR3 coding sequence is TGTGCCAGCAGTCGGACTAGCGGGGGGGGCAATGAGCAGTTCTTC. As protein: CASSRTSGGGNEQFF. This sequence joins TRBV6-5 and TRBJ2-1; 15 bases agree with TRBD2. Trimming at V came to 5 bases and at J to 6 bases, leaving 2 bases not matched to a gene. The germline V gene has CDR1 MNHEY and CDR2 SVGAGI. The CDR3 consists of 15 residues.